A selection of T cell receptor beta chains follows, all from one sample in a study of response to subunit inactivated influenza vaccine. TCRdb redid the calling of the RT-PCR reads with MiXCR, one entry per CDR3 protein. The table shows about 650,000 distinct CDR3 sequences, with 15% to 19% occurring only once. The material sequenced was PBMCs from blood, taken approximately 13 days after vaccination. The receptors were gathered from a man aged 50 or older who received an inactivated influenza vaccine. Each CDR3 is given with its conserved first and last residue. The D gene is left open where the match is weak. The listing skips clone size in some rows; elsewhere it reads once, few, many or a size class.

>TRBV5-6|TRBJ2-7|TRBD2|few
CASSFRASGLKSYEQYF
TGTGCCAGCAGCTTCCGGGCTAGCGGGCTTAAATCTTACGAGCAGTACTTC
>TRBV7-2|TRBJ2-5|TRBD1|.
CASSLTGGAETQYF
TGTGCCAGCAGCTTAACAGGGGGCGCGGAGACCCAGTACTTC
>TRBV11-3|TRBJ2-2|.|few
CASSLDTSSRELFF
TGTGCCAGCAGCTTAGATACCTCAAGCAGGGAGCTGTTTTTT
>TRBV5-5|TRBJ1-4|.|.
CASSQLPGDDHEKLFF
TGTGCCAGCAGCCAGCTTCCGGGGGACGATCATGAAAAACTGTTTTTT
>TRBV4-3|TRBJ1-4|TRBD1|.
CASSQVRDSWEKLFF
TGCGCCAGCAGCCAAGTCAGGGACAGTTGGGAAAAACTGTTTTTT
>TRBV4-2|TRBJ2-2|TRBD2|.
CASSQDISAGVSGELFF
TGTGCCAGCAGCCAAGATATTTCAGCGGGAGTGTCCGGGGAGCTGTTTTTT
>TRBV12-3/TRBV12-4|TRBJ1-6|TRBD1|.
CASSGPGQTRTSPLHF
TGTGCCAGCAGTGGACCGGGACAGACGCGTACTTCACCCCTCCACTTT
>TRBV7-2|TRBJ2-2|.|few
CASSLAAFWRPGELFF
TGTGCCAGCAGCTTAGCAGCTTTTTGGCGTCCCGGGGAGCTGTTTTTT
>TRBV20-1|TRBJ2-1|.|.
CSARDPGVHEQFF
TGCAGTGCTAGAGATCCAGGAGTGCATGAGCAGTTCTTC
>TRBV29-1|TRBJ2-1|.|.
CSVVGTPGVRYNEQFF
TGCAGCGTTGTGGGAACACCGGGAGTAAGGTACAATGAGCAGTTCTTC
>TRBV28|TRBJ2-7|.|.
CASSLRGTIISYEQYF
TGTGCCAGCAGTTTACGAGGCACGATCATCTCCTACGAGCAGTACTTC
>TRBV5-1|TRBJ1-1|.|few
CASSLEGATEAFF
TGCGCCAGCAGCCTGGAAGGGGCCACTGAAGCTTTCTTT
>TRBV19|TRBJ2-2|.|.
CASSIPPRRGNTGELFF
TGTGCCAGTAGTATCCCCCCCCGCAGGGGAAACACCGGGGAGCTGTTTTTT
>TRBV12-3/TRBV12-4|TRBJ2-5|.|many
CASSPGAQQETQYF
TGTGCCAGCAGTCCAGGGGCCCAGCAAGAGACCCAGTACTTC
>TRBV27|TRBJ1-6|.|few
CASSSGQLAPLHF
TGTGCCAGCAGTTCCGGACAGTTAGCACCCCTCCACTTT
>TRBV6-5|TRBJ2-7|.|.
CASSYLGGEQYF
TGTGCCAGCAGTTATTTGGGGGGCGAGCAGTACTTC
>TRBV3-1|TRBJ2-5|.|few
CASSQVTTPPETQYF
TGTGCCAGCAGCCAAGTTACAACACCCCCAGAGACCCAGTACTTC
>TRBV4-1|TRBJ2-1|.|few
CASSQAMGEQFF
TGCGCCAGCAGCCAGGCCATGGGTGAGCAGTTCTTC
>TRBV12-3/TRBV12-4|TRBJ1-1|.|.
CASIRTWGLTEAFF
TGTGCCAGCATTCGAACATGGGGTCTCACTGAAGCTTTCTTT
>TRBV4-2|TRBJ2-7|.|few
CASSEQGGSYEQYF
TGTGCCAGCAGCGAACAGGGTGGAAGCTACGAGCAGTACTTC
>TRBV12-3/TRBV12-4|TRBJ2-4|TRBD2|.
CASSSLTSGGNIQYF
TGTGCCAGCAGTTCCTTGACTAGCGGGGGGAACATTCAGTACTTC
>TRBV5-5|TRBJ1-6|.|.
CASSRERHSPLHF
TGTGCCAGCAGCCGGGAACGACATTCACCCCTCCACTTT
>TRBV10-3|TRBJ2-7|TRBD2|few
CAIRGTSRGSEQYF
TGTGCCATCAGGGGGACTAGCAGGGGGAGCGAGCAGTACTTC
>TRBV5-1|TRBJ2-7|.|.
CASSLPTAGYSPEQYF
TGCGCCAGCAGCTTGCCGACAGCCGGGTATTCCCCCGAGCAGTACTTC
>TRBV10-3|TRBJ2-1|TRBD2|few
CAISESGLAESSYNEQFF
TGTGCCATCAGTGAGTCCGGACTAGCGGAGAGCTCCTACAATGAGCAGTTCTTC
>TRBV15|TRBJ1-1|.|many
CATSREGRVNTEAFF
TGTGCCACCAGCAGAGAAGGCAGGGTGAACACTGAAGCTTTCTTT
>TRBV12-3/TRBV12-4|TRBJ2-5|.|few
CASSREWTQYF
TGTGCCAGCAGTCGAGAATGGACCCAGTACTTC
>TRBV12-3/TRBV12-4|TRBJ2-1|TRBD1|.
CASSSGQGRVNEQFF
TGTGCCAGCAGTTCCGGACAGGGGCGGGTAAATGAGCAGTTCTTC
>TRBV6-1|TRBJ1-2|TRBD1|few
CASSLLARGRGQRDYGYTF
TGTGCCAGCAGTCTCTTAGCCAGGGGGCGCGGTCAACGGGACTATGGCTACACCTTC
>TRBV12-3/TRBV12-4|TRBJ1-2|TRBD1|.
CASSRDRGTNYGYTF
TGTGCCAGCAGTAGGGACAGGGGAACTAACTATGGCTACACCTTC
>TRBV6-2/TRBV6-3|TRBJ2-7|TRBD1|.
CASSPTGPHEQYF
TGTGCCAGCAGTCCGACAGGGCCCCACGAGCAGTACTTC
>TRBV9|TRBJ2-7|TRBD2|.
CASSAGTSANYEQYF
TGTGCCAGCAGCGCCGGGACTAGCGCTAACTACGAGCAGTACTTC
>TRBV20-1|TRBJ2-1|TRBD2|.
CSASGLAGANYNEQFF
TGCAGTGCCTCGGGACTAGCGGGAGCAAACTACAATGAGCAGTTCTTC
>TRBV5-1|TRBJ2-1|.|.
CASSLWWNEQFF
TGCGCCAGCAGCTTGTGGTGGAATGAGCAGTTCTTC
>TRBV12-3/TRBV12-4|TRBJ2-7|.|few
CASSSDSSTYEQYF
TGTGCCAGCAGTTCTGATAGCAGTACCTACGAGCAGTACTTC
>TRBV24-1|TRBJ1-1|TRBD1|few
CATSDTRTGNTEAFF
TGTGCCACCAGTGACACTAGGACAGGGAACACTGAAGCTTTCTTT
>TRBV7-2|TRBJ2-5|.|.
CASSFYVGVGETQYF
TGTGCCAGCAGCTTCTACGTCGGGGTCGGAGAGACCCAGTACTTC